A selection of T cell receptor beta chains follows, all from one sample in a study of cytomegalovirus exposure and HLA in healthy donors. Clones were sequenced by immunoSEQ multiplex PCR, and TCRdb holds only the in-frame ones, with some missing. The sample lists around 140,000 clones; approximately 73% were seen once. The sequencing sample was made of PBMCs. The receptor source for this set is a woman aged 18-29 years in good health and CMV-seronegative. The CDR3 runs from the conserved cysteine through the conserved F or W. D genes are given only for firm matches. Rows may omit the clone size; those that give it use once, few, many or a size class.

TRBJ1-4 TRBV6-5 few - CASSYSTGLPEKLFF TGTGCCAGCAGTTACTCCACAGGGCTCCCTGAAAAACTGTTTTTT
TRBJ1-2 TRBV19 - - CASRTVPSYGYTF TGTGCCAGTCGGACAGTTCCTTCTTATGGCTACACCTTC
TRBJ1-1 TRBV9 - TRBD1 CASSGTGGNTEAFF TGTGCCAGCAGCGGGACAGGGGGCAACACTGAAGCTTTCTTT
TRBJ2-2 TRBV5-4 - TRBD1 CASSSRTGGTGELFF TGTGCCAGCAGCTCCCGGACAGGGGGCACCGGGGAGCTGTTTTTT
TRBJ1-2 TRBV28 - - CASKIEENYGYTF TGTGCCAGCAAAATAGAGGAGAACTATGGCTACACCTTC
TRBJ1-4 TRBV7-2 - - CASSLHGAGEKLFF TGTGCCAGCAGCTTACATGGGGCGGGAGAAAAACTGTTTTTT
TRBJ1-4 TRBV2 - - CASSDGEKLFF TGTGCCAGCAGTGACGGTGAAAAACTGTTTTTT
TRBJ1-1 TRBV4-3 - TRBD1 CASSQDSQGGNTEAFF TGCGCCAGCAGCCAAGATTCGCAGGGGGGGAACACTGAAGCTTTCTTT
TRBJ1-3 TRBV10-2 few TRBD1 CASSVGQAGNTIYF TGCGCCAGCTCGGTGGGACAGGCTGGAAACACCATATATTTT
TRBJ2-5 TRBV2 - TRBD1 CASRGQGPETQYF TGTGCCAGCAGAGGACAGGGGCCGGAGACCCAGTACTTC
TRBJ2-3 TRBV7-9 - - CASSLTGGEDTQYF TGTGCCAGCAGCTTAACGGGGGGCGAAGATACGCAGTATTTT
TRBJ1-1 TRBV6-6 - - CASSYGRDEAFF TGTGCCAGCAGTTACGGTCGGGATGAAGCTTTCTTT
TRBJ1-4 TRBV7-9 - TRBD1 CASSSKPRDSEKLFF TGTGCCAGCAGCTCAAAACCTCGGGACAGCGAAAAACTGTTTTTT
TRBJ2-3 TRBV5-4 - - CASSLDQRSTDTQYF TGTGCCAGCAGCTTGGACCAGCGTAGCACAGATACGCAGTATTTT
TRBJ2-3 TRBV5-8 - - CASSLGQERADTQYF TGTGCCAGCAGCTTGGGCCAGGAGAGGGCAGATACGCAGTATTTT
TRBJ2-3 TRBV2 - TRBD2 CASISSGRPSTDTQYF TGTGCCAGCATCAGTAGCGGGAGGCCCTCCACAGATACGCAGTATTTT
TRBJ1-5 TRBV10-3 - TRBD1 CAISGQGALSNQPQHF TGTGCCATCAGTGGACAGGGGGCTCTTAGCAATCAGCCCCAGCATTTT
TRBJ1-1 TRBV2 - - CASSEISGTEAFF TGTGCCAGCAGTGAGATATCGGGTACTGAAGCTTTCTTT
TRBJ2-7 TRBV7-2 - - CASSLKLQARSSYEQYF TGTGCCAGCAGCTTAAAACTCCAGGCCAGGTCATCCTACGAGCAGTACTTC
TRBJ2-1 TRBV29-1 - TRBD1 CSVRGRISNEQFF TGCAGCGTGAGGGGGCGCATAAGTAATGAGCAGTTCTTC
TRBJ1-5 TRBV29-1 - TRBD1 CSVSDRGSNQPQHF TGCAGCGTCTCGGACAGGGGGAGCAATCAGCCCCAGCATTTT
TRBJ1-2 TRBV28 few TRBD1 CATRDSANYGYTF TGTGCCACCAGGGACAGTGCTAACTATGGCTACACCTTC
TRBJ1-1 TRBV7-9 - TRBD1 CASSVAGTDAFF TGTGCCAGCAGCGTAGCCGGGACAGACGCTTTCTTT
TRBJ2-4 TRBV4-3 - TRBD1 CASSQQGQGDYSIQYF TGCGCCAGCAGCCAACAGGGACAGGGGGATTATAGCATTCAGTACTTC
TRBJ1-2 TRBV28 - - CASSSTDSLNYGYTF TGTGCCAGCAGCTCCACCGACAGTCTCAACTATGGCTACACCTTC
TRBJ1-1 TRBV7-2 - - CASSRTRVRDTEAFF TGTGCCAGCAGCCGCACACGGGTCAGGGACACTGAAGCTTTCTTT
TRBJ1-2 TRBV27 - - CASSLKQAGYGYTF TGTGCCAGCAGTTTAAAGCAGGCGGGCTATGGCTACACCTTC
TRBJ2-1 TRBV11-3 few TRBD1 CASSPWGTGSMNEQFF TGTGCCAGCAGCCCCTGGGGGACAGGGTCTATGAATGAGCAGTTCTTC
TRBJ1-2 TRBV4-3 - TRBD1 CASSQGPPGTGPSGAGYTF TGCGCCAGCAGCCAAGGCCCACCCGGGACAGGGCCTTCGGGCGCTGGCTACACCTTC
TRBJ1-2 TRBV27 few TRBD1 CASSRGQGDYGYTF TGTGCCAGCAGCAGGGGACAGGGTGACTATGGCTACACCTTC
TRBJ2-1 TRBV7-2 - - CASSLGQGRYNEQFF TGTGCCAGCAGCTTAGGGCAGGGGCGATACAATGAGCAGTTCTTC
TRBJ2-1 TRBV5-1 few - CASSLHGSGDEQFF TGCGCCAGCAGCTTGCATGGGTCGGGGGATGAGCAGTTCTTC
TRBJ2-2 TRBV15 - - CATSREAVVNTGELFF TGTGCCACCAGCAGAGAAGCGGTAGTGAACACCGGGGAGCTGTTTTTT
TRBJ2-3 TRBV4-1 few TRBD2 CASSQGRLAGALTDTQYF TGCGCCAGCAGCCAAGGGCGGCTAGCGGGGGCCCTCACAGATACGCAGTATTTT
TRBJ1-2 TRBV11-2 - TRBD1 CASSLDTGDYGYTF TGTGCCAGCAGCTTAGACACAGGGGACTATGGCTACACCTTC
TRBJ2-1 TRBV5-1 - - CASSIRVNSYNEQFF TGCGCCAGCAGCATCAGGGTAAACTCCTACAATGAGCAGTTCTTC
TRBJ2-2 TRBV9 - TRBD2 CASSVASGGTGELFF TGTGCCAGCAGCGTAGCTAGCGGAGGTACCGGGGAGCTGTTTTTT
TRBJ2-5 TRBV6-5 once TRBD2 CASSGSGGRQETQYF TGTGCCAGCAGTGGTAGCGGGGGGCGCCAAGAGACCCAGTACTTC
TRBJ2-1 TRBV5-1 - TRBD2 CASSLRSGRAGSYNEQFF TGCGCCAGCAGCTTGCGTAGCGGGAGGGCCGGCTCCTACAATGAGCAGTTCTTC
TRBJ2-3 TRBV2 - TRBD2 CASSDFRGRATEDTQYF TGTGCCAGCAGTGACTTTCGTGGGAGGGCCACTGAAGATACGCAGTATTTT
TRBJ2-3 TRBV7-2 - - CASSPIQAPGGTQYF TGTGCCAGCAGCCCAATACAGGCCCCCGGGGGTACGCAGTATTTT
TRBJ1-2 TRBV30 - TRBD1 CACTGTGTVYGYTF TGTGCCTGTACCGGGACAGGGACTGTCTATGGCTACACCTTC
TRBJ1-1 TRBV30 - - CAWSVEDRTAAFF TGTGCCTGGAGTGTCGAAGACAGGACGGCGGCTTTCTTT
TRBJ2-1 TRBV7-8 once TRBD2 CASSLAGVGAGGNEQFF TGTGCCAGCAGCTTAGCGGGGGTGGGAGCGGGAGGTAATGAGCAGTTCTTC
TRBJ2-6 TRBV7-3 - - CASSPLGHGPSFGANVLTF TGTGCCAGCAGCCCATTGGGACATGGCCCTTCCTTTGGGGCCAACGTCCTGACTTTC
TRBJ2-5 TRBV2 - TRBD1 CASSEGPRGQETQYF TGTGCCAGCAGTGAAGGCCCCAGGGGGCAAGAGACCCAGTACTTC
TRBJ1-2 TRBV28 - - CASSPGILRNYGYTF TGTGCCAGCAGTCCCGGGATCCTGAGGAACTATGGCTACACCTTC
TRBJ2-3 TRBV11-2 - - CASSLAADTQYF TGTGCCAGCAGCTTAGCGGCAGATACGCAGTATTTT
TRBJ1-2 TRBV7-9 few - CSSSPPERGGYGYTF TGTTCCAGCAGCCCCCCAGAGAGGGGAGGCTATGGCTACACCTTC
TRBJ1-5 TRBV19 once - CASSIGGLSNQPQHF TGTGCCAGTAGTATCGGGGGACTGAGCAATCAGCCCCAGCATTTT
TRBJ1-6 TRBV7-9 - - CASSLVMGGNSPLHF TGTGCCAGCAGCTTAGTAATGGGGGGGAATTCACCCCTCCACTTT
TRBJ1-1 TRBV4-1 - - CASSQKTQGYYEAFF TGCGCCAGCAGCCAGAAAACACAAGGCTACTACGAAGCTTTCTTT
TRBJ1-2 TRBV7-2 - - CASSSPDRTYTF TGTGCCAGCAGCTCCCCCGACAGAACTTACACCTTC
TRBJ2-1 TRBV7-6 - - CASSLAFRHRYNEQFF TGTGCCAGCAGCTTAGCCTTCCGACACCGATACAATGAGCAGTTCTTC
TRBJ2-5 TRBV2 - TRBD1 CASRSGGAREETQYF TGTGCCAGCAGATCAGGGGGCGCTCGGGAAGAGACCCAGTACTTC
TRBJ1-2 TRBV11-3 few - CASSLGGSGYTF TGTGCCAGCAGCTTAGGAGGGAGTGGCTACACCTTC
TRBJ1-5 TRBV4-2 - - CASSQDASQSQHF TGTGCCAGCAGCCAAGATGCGAGTCAAAGCCAGCATTTT
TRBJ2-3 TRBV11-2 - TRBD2 CASSRRKREGADTQYF TGTGCCAGCAGCCGGCGGAAGCGGGAGGGGGCAGATACGCAGTATTTT
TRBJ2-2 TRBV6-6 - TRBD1 CASRSGQGAVGELFF TGTGCCAGCAGATCGGGACAGGGAGCGGTCGGGGAGCTGTTTTTT
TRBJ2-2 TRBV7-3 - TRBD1 CASSSRQGVNTGELFF TGTGCCAGCAGCTCAAGACAGGGGGTCAACACCGGGGAGCTGTTTTTT